One and the same sample provided the 21 T cell receptor beta chains below, sequenced in a study of blood T cell repertoires in COVID-19. The protocol was immunoSEQ multiplex PCR, while the TCRdb copy is restricted to in-frame clones and leaves out a portion. The sample has about 73,000 clones, roughly 83% seen once. What was sequenced was peripheral blood. The receptors stem from an elderly man with active or convalescent COVID-19.

The chain combines TRBV4-1 with TRBJ2-5; D might be TRBD1 (5 bases). V lost 0 bases, J lost 2 bases, and 10 bases lay in between. Germline lookup yields CDR1 MGHRA and CDR2 YSYEKL. The CDR3 consists of 15 residues. CDR3 amino acids: CASSQDMGPQETQYF. CDR3 coding DNA: TGCGCCAGCAGCCAAGATATGGGGCCACAAGAGACCCAGTACTTC.

This clone was recorded once. The CDR3 loop reads CASSDRDRGTDTQYF. The CDR3 DNA is TGTGCCAGCAGCGATCGGGACAGAGGCACAGATACGCAGTATTTT. This chain connects TRBV4-2 to TRBJ2-3; 7 bases are a match to TRBD1. V shed 5 bases and J 1 base; nucleotides not matched to a gene: 6. The germline gives CDR1 LGHNA, CDR2 YNFKEQ. The CDR3 runs 15 residues.

V is TRBV5-1 and J is TRBJ2-7; D is undetermined. The CDR3 covers 16 residues. The V end was cut by 0 bases, the J end by 0 bases, with 13 bases between. Germline CDR1 SGHRS, CDR2 YFSETQ. The CDR3, as DNA: TGCGCCAGCAGCTTGGCCGTGGTTGGTAGCTCCTACGAGCAGTACTTC. It yields the protein CASSLAVVGSSYEQYF.

This chain joins TRBV2 and TRBJ2-5; D is unresolved. The CDR3 extends over 12 amino acids. With 5 bases removed from V and 3 bases from J, the gap between germline ends came to 7 bases. Per the germline V gene, CDR1 is SNHLY and CDR2 is FYNNEI. CDR3 in DNA: TGTGCCAGCAGTCGGTACGAAGAGACCCAGTACTTC. This encodes CASSRYEETQYF.

The chain links TRBV4-2 to TRBJ2-7, with D tentatively TRBD2 (7 bases). The CDR3 runs 17 residues. Germline V gene data show CDR1 as LGHNA and CDR2 as YNFKEQ. The V and J ends lost 0 bases and 7 bases respectively, with 22 bases between them. The CDR3, as DNA: TGTGCCAGCAGCCAAGATCTGAGGGGGGGGGACGGCAGAGAGCAGTACTTC. It encodes CASSQDLRGGDGREQYF.

The chain uses TRBV28 and TRBJ2-7, with D perhaps matching TRBD2 (6 bases). Trimming took off 4 bases at V and 4 bases at J, with 20 bases between the two ends. CDR3 length: 16 residues. In germline, CDR1 is MDHEN, CDR2 SYDVKM. In DNA, the CDR3 is TGTGCCAGCAGTTCCCCCTCTCTAGCGTCCCAATACGAGCAGTACTTC. Residues: CASSSPSLASQYEQYF.

The gene calls are TRBV6-5 and TRBJ1-4, with D tentatively TRBD1 (6 bases). Germline-derived CDR1 and CDR2 are MNHEY and SVGAGI. The V and J ends lost 5 bases and 11 bases respectively, with 15 bases between them. The CDR3 is made up of 13 amino acids. The CDR3 reads CASSPPGGLKLFF. DNA for the CDR3: TGTGCCAGCAGTCCCCCCGGGGGGCTTAAACTGTTTTTT.

J is TRBJ1-5 and V is TRBV4-1; D perhaps matches TRBD1 (5 bases). This CDR3 spans 13 amino acids. V dropped 1 base and J dropped 9 bases, with 10 bases sitting between them. The germline gives CDR1 MGHRA, CDR2 YSYEKL. The CDR3 nucleotides read TGCGCCAGCAGCCAAGGGGGGGGTACGCCCCAGCATTTT. It codes for CASSQGGGTPQHF.

The J gene is TRBJ2-7, the V gene TRBV2, with 7 bases matching TRBD2. V shed 6 bases, J shed 2 bases, and the junction held 4 bases outside the gene matches. Looked up from germline, CDR1 is SNHLY and CDR2 is FYNNEI. The CDR3 runs to 13 residues. CDR3 DNA: TGTGCCAGCAGCCGCGGGGGAACCTACGAGCAGTACTTC. As protein: CASSRGGTYEQYF. The complete variable domain, with remaining parts taken from reference TRBV2 and TRBJ2-7, reads EPEVTQTPSHQVTQMGQEVILRCVPISNHLYFYWYRQILGQKVEFLVSFYNNEISEKSEIFDDQFSVERPDGSNFTLKIRSTKLEDSAMYFCASSRGGTYEQYFGPGTRLTVT.

The chain combines TRBV6-6 with TRBJ2-4; 8 positions agree with TRBD1. J was trimmed by 8 bases and V by 0 bases; bases with no gene match: 9. Germline V gene lookup returns CDR1 MNHNY and CDR2 SVGAGI (reference sequence). This CDR3 contains 16 residues. CDR3 in DNA: TGTGCCAGCAGTTACTCAGCCCAGGGGGCTTCGGACATTCAGTACTTC. Amino acid sequence: CASSYSAQGASDIQYF.

J is TRBJ1-2 and V is TRBV4-3; D remains ambiguous. The CDR3 runs to 14 residues. Germline CDR1 LGHNA, CDR2 YSLEER. Trimming shortened V by 0 bases and J by 8 bases, and 13 bases separated the two germline ends. CDR3 sequence (DNA): TGCGCCAGCAGCCAAGATCTTGGGGAGGCGGGCTACACCTTC. Amino acid sequence: CASSQDLGEAGYTF.

This clone was observed once. The chain joins TRBV4-1 to TRBJ1-4; D uncertain. This CDR3 is built from 16 residues. V lost 0 bases, J lost 8 bases, and 16 bases lay in between. In germline, CDR1 is MGHRA, CDR2 YSYEKL. The CDR3 protein is CASSQDAARPQEKLFF. The CDR3 DNA sequence: TGCGCCAGCAGCCAAGATGCAGCGAGACCGCAGGAAAAACTGTTTTTT.

This sequence joins TRBV12-5 and TRBJ1-2; D is unresolved. The CDR3 covers 15 residues. Germline V gene sequence: CDR1 LGHNT, CDR2 FRNRAP. With 2 bases removed from V and 6 bases from J, the gap between germline ends came to 16 bases. CDR3 in amino acids: CASGLPRSTRDGYTF. In DNA, the CDR3 is TGTGCTAGTGGTTTGCCCCGCAGTACCCGGGATGGCTACACCTTC.

The chain recombines TRBV6-2 or TRBV6-3 with TRBJ2-7; unclear D gene. CDR1 and CDR2 (germline): MNHEY, SVGEGT. V lost 4 bases, J lost 3 bases, and 4 bases lay in between. The CDR3 is 11 residues long. CDR3 bases: TGTGCCAGCAGTTTCCTCTACGAGCAGTACTTC. It encodes CASSFLYEQYF.

This rearrangement joins TRBV5-1 to TRBJ1-1; tentative D call: TRBD1 (6 bases). The germline V gene encodes CDR1 SGHRS and CDR2 YFSETQ. Trimming removed 2 bases at V and 4 bases at J, with 15 bases between. This CDR3 is built from 15 residues. In DNA, the CDR3 is TGCGCCAGCAGCTTCACAGGGTCATCCGGCACTGAAGCTTTCTTT. It is translated as CASSFTGSSGTEAFF.

The V gene is TRBV6-2 or TRBV6-3, the J gene TRBJ1-5; D may be TRBD1 (5 bases). The germline gives CDR1 MNHEY, CDR2 SVGEGT. Trimming took off 6 bases at V and 6 bases at J, with 15 bases between the two ends. This CDR3 has 14 amino acids. The CDR3 DNA sequence: TGTGCCAGCAGCCCTGGGAGGGGAGTTCAGCCCCAGCATTTT. The encoded protein is CASSPGRGVQPQHF.

V is TRBV5-1 and J is TRBJ2-2; TRBD1 aligns across 7 bases. Per germline, CDR1 SGHRS and CDR2 YFSETQ. With V trimmed by 4 bases and J by 4 bases, 7 bases remained unmatched. The CDR3 covers 15 residues. CDR3: CASSLRGIGTGELFF. CDR3 in DNA: TGCGCCAGCAGCCTCAGGGGGATAGGCACCGGGGAGCTGTTTTTT.

This clone was counted a single time. The J gene is TRBJ1-1, the V gene TRBV7-6, with D possibly being TRBD1 (5 bases). Germline CDR1 reads SGHVS; CDR2 reads FNYEAQ. Trimming shortened V by 0 bases and J by 7 bases, and 9 bases separated the two germline ends. The CDR3 consists of 13 residues. The CDR3 region has the DNA TGTGCCAGCAGCTTAGCCGGGGGGGGTGAAGCTTTCTTT. This sequence encodes CASSLAGGGEAFF.

The rearrangement uses TRBV5-5 and TRBJ1-1; 8 nucleotides agree with TRBD1. V lost 5 bases, J lost 2 bases, and 11 bases stayed unmatched. This CDR3 region has 16 residues. CDR1 and CDR2 from the germline V gene are SGHKS and YYEKEE (reference sequence). CDR3 residues: CASRSGQGIINTEAFF. For the CDR3, the DNA is TGTGCCAGCAGAAGCGGACAGGGAATCATCAACACTGAAGCTTTCTTT.

The chain employs TRBV11-3 and TRBJ2-3, with 12 bases that match TRBD2. The CDR3 totals 17 residues. J lost 2 bases, V lost 5 bases, and 8 bases had no gene match. CDR1 is SGHNT, CDR2 YENEEA, per germline. The CDR3: CASSIRTSGIHTDTQYF. The CDR3 DNA follows: TGTGCCAGCAGCATTCGGACTAGCGGGATCCACACAGATACGCAGTATTTT.

This clone was detected only once. The gene calls are TRBV10-3 and TRBJ2-5, with a weak D call TRBD1 (6 bases). Trimming took off 4 bases at V and 4 bases at J, with 7 bases between the two ends. The germline V gene encodes CDR1 ENHRY and CDR2 SYGVKD. The CDR3 is made up of 12 amino acids. The CDR3 nucleotides are TGTGCCATCAGTGCCAGGGGAGAGACCCAGTACTTC. It translates to CAISARGETQYF.